This TCR beta chain is from a study of T cell repertoires in cytomegalovirus infection. Study context: Newly reported HLA-C-restricted and thoroughly characterized HLA-B-restricted CMV epitopes were employed.

Study-wide findings and caveats: CMV carriers having the relevant HLA were flagged by cumulative public TCR beta family frequency. CMV-specific TCR beta clonotypes restricted by HLA-C were the ones dominating the ex vivo response.

Trimming removed 1 base at V and 7 bases at J, with 14 bases between. The germline gives CDR1 SGHTA, CDR2 FQGNSA. The CDR3 sequence is 15 residues long. With regard to this clonotype: Its antigen remains unidentified.

TCRdb re-derived calls from the reads in MiXCR, one entry per CDR3 protein. The top ten clones hold approximately 13% of a sample with some 350,000 distinct CDR3 sequences, approximately 35% of them seen once. The sequenced sample was cultured PBMCs, obtained from culture after CMV antigen stimulation. The chain carries TRBV7-2 and TRBJ2-1, with D perhaps matching TRBD2 (7 bases). The TCR was taken from a human donor in good health (CMV status not recorded). Some clones in this sample may be carry-over from other donors' samples. CDR3 nucleotides: TGTGCCAGCAGCTTAGTTGGGGGGGGGCCGAATGAGCAGTTCTTC. Residues: CASSLVGGGPNEQFF.